Following are 7 T cell receptor beta chains from one sample sequenced in a study of shared clonotypes between healthy human individuals. Assay: immunoSEQ multiplex PCR; the TCRdb copy retains only in-frame clones and omits some. The data hold 150,000 to 200,000 clones, with about 68% observed a single time. Specimen: memory CD4+ T cells sorted from blood. Subset in this sample: CD45RA-negative fraction. The source is a man aged 25-45 years in good health.

This clone was observed a handful of times. This chain uses TRBV6-5 with TRBJ1-2; TRBD1 agrees at 9 bases. The trim removed 6 bases at V and 2 bases at J, leaving 7 bases unmatched. CDR1 and CDR2 from the germline V gene are MNHEY and SVGAGI. The CDR3 sequence is 15 residues long. CDR3 in DNA: TGTGCCAGCAGGGACAGGGGAATAGAGAACTATGGCTACACCTTC. It codes for CASRDRGIENYGYTF.

This CDR3 reads CASSQGKGRTDTQYF. As DNA, the CDR3 is TGTGCCAGCAGCCAAGGAAAAGGACGCACAGATACGCAGTATTTT. The V gene is TRBV14, the J gene TRBJ2-3, with no clear D. V was trimmed by 1 base and J by 1 base, leaving 9 bases between them. Germline V gene lookup returns CDR1 SGHDN and CDR2 FVKESK. This CDR3 contains 15 residues. The full variable domain, in which reference TRBV14 and TRBJ2-3 provide the parts outside the CDR3, is EAGVTQFPSHSVIEKGQTVTLRCDPISGHDNLYWYRRVMGKEIKFLLHFVKESKQDESGMPNNRFLAERTGGTYSTLKVQPAELEDSGVYFCASSQGKGRTDTQYFGPGTRLTVL.

The chain carries TRBV10-1 and TRBJ1-2; no clear D gene. The CDR3 is made up of 13 amino acids. Germline-derived CDR1 and CDR2 are WNHNN and SYGVQD (reference sequence). V was clipped by 2 bases and J by 3 bases, with 7 bases between them. CDR3 amino acids: CASSEQRHYGYTF. Here the CDR3 DNA reads TGCGCCAGCAGTGAGCAGAGACACTATGGCTACACCTTC.

V usage is TRBV9 and J usage is TRBJ2-7, with unresolved D. The germline V gene encodes CDR1 SGDLS and CDR2 YYNGEE. Trimming removed 7 bases from V and 2 bases from J, with 10 bases in between. This CDR3 comprises 12 residues. The CDR3 loop is CASGDLTYEQYF. The CDR3 coding sequence is TGTGCCAGCGGGGATCTAACCTACGAGCAGTACTTC.

J is TRBJ2-1 and V is TRBV7-8; D unresolved. Trimming cost V 9 bases and J 0 bases, with 18 bases left between them. CDR3 length equals 16 residues. CDR1 SGHVS and CDR2 FQNEAQ come from the germline V gene. This chain's CDR3 is CASRRNRASSYNEQFF. CDR3 sequence (DNA): TGTGCCAGTCGTCGAAATCGGGCGAGCTCCTACAATGAGCAGTTCTTC. The whole variable domain, remainder taken from reference TRBV7-8 and TRBJ2-1, is GAGVSQSPRYKVAKRGQDVALRCDPISGHVSLFWYQQALGQGPEFLTYFQNEAQLDKSGLPSDRFFAERPEGSVSTLKIQRTQQEDSAVYLCASRRNRASSYNEQFFGPGTRLTVL.

This clone was detected only a few times. The chain joins TRBV6-1 to TRBJ2-4, with D perhaps TRBD1 (6 bases). Trimming removed 0 bases at V and 0 bases at J, with 12 bases between. The CDR3 is 17 residues long. Germline V gene sequence: CDR1 MNHNS, CDR2 SASEGT. The CDR3 region is CASSEAGTRLAKNIQYF. As DNA, the CDR3 is TGTGCCAGCAGTGAAGCGGGGACAAGGCTAGCCAAAAACATTCAGTACTTC.

This clone has at least ten counts. V and J are TRBV7-9 and TRBJ1-1, with 10 nucleotides matching TRBD1. V lost 5 bases, J lost 4 bases, and 7 bases stayed unmatched. This CDR3 region has 15 residues. Germline V gene sequence: CDR1 SEHNR, CDR2 FQNEAQ (reference sequence). CDR3 in amino acids: CASSVRQGAPTEAFF. The CDR3, as DNA: TGTGCCAGCAGCGTCAGACAGGGGGCGCCCACTGAAGCTTTCTTT.